This T cell receptor (beta chain) was sequenced for a study of T cell changes during pregnancy in multiple sclerosis. The repertoire was sequenced with immunoSEQ multiplex PCR; TCRdb's copy has only in-frame clones and lacks some. The data contain more than 25,000 clones, 91% of them singletons. Trimming took 1 base from V and 5 from J, leaving 6 bases between them. This CDR3 has 12 amino acids. Looked up from germline, CDR1 is SGHVS and CDR2 is FQNEAQ. This receptor was obtained from a female donor in good health, enrolled as a control in a pregnancy study. The chain has TRBV7-8 and TRBJ2-7; no clear D gene. Sequences were derived from CD8+ T cells from peripheral blood mononuclear cells, sampled in the second trimester of pregnancy. The CDR3 loop reads CASSLGQNEQYF. The DNA of the CDR3 is TGTGCCAGCAGCTTAGGCCAGAACGAGCAGTACTTC.